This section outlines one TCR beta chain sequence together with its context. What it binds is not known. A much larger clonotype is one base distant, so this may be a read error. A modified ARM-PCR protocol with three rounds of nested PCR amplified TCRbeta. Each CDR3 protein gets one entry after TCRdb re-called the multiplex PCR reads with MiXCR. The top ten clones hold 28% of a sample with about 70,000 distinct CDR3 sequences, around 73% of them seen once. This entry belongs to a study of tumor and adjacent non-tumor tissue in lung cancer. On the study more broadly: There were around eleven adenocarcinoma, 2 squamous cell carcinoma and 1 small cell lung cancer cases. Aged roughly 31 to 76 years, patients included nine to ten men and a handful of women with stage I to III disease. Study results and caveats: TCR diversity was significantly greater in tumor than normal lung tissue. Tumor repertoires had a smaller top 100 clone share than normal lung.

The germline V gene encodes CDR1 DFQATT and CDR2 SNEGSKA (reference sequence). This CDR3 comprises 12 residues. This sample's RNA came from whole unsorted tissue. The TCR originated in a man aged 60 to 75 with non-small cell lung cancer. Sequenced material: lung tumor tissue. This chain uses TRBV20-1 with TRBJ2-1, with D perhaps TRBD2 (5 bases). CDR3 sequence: CSTRAEWGEQFF. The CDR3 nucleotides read TGCAGTACTAGAGCCGAATGGGGTGAGCAGTTCTTC.